A single sample is the source of the 32 T cell receptor beta chains below, sequenced in a study of shared clonotypes between healthy human individuals. Measured with immunoSEQ multiplex PCR; TCRdb has only the in-frame clones, and not every one. The data show 2,500,000 or so clones, with over 85% seen just once and roughly 0.13% held by the top ten. Sequencing input: naive CD4+ T cells sorted from blood. Subset given: CD45RA+ positively selected. The receptors were gathered from a man aged 18 to 29 in good health.

This clone was detected only a few times. The same CDR3 is also encoded by other DNA sequences in this sample. The chain joins TRBV7-9 to TRBJ1-1; D might be TRBD1 (6 bases). V was pared by 5 bases and J by 1 base, with 8 bases between. CDR1 and CDR2 from the germline V gene are SEHNR and FQNEAQ (reference sequence). This CDR3 has 13 amino acids. For the CDR3, the DNA is TGTGCCAGCAGCGCGACAGGGAACACTGAAGCTTTCTTT. Translated: CASSATGNTEAFF. The whole variable domain, filled in from reference TRBV7-9 and TRBJ1-1, reads DTGVSQNPRHKITKRGQNVTFRCDPISEHNRLYWYRQTLGQGPEFLTYFQNEAQLEKSRLLSDRFSAERPKGSFSTLEIQRTEQGDSAMYLCASSATGNTEAFFGQGTRLTVV.

The chain has TRBV11-2 and TRBJ2-7, with D possibly being TRBD1 (5 bases). This CDR3 is built from 14 residues. Germline V CDR1 and CDR2: SGHAT, FQNNGV. The germline V and J ends were trimmed by 5 bases and 1 base, with 12 bases remaining between them. The CDR3 spells CASSVDRASYEQYF. The CDR3 nucleotides read TGTGCCAGCAGCGTCGACAGAGCGTCCTACGAGCAGTACTTC.

The chain has TRBV10-3 and TRBJ2-2; perhaps D is TRBD1 or TRBD2 (5 bases each). The V end was cut by 11 bases, the J end by 3 bases, with 19 bases between. Looked up from germline, CDR1 is ENHRY and CDR2 is SYGVKD. The CDR3 runs to 15 residues. The CDR3 DNA is TGTGCCGTCTTCACGCCGGGACCAGACACCGGGGAGCTGTTTTTT. This codes for CAVFTPGPDTGELFF.

This clone was recorded once. Other DNA sequences from this sample encode an identical CDR3 as well. V is TRBV18 and J is TRBJ1-5; TRBD1 might be the D (6 bases). The CDR3 consists of 16 residues. In germline, CDR1 is KGHSH, CDR2 LQKENI. V was shortened by 0 bases and J by 3 bases, with 12 bases between the two germline ends. This CDR3 reads CASSPPGQGINQPQHF. CDR3 DNA: TGTGCCAGCTCACCACCGGGTCAGGGGATCAATCAGCCCCAGCATTTT. The full variable domain, its missing parts supplied by reference TRBV18 and TRBJ1-5, is NAGVMQNPRHLVRRRGQEARLRCSPMKGHSHVYWYRQLPEEGLKFMVYLQKENIIDESGMPKERFSAEFPKEGPSILRIQQVVRGDSAAYFCASSPPGQGINQPQHFGDGTRLSIL.

As for this clone: Other DNA sequences from this sample encode an identical CDR3 as well. V is TRBV19 and J is TRBJ1-5, with D hard to call. V was pared by 6 bases and J by 3 bases, with 6 bases between. This CDR3 has 12 residues. Germline V CDR1 and CDR2: LNHDA, SQIVND (reference sequence). The CDR3 region is CASRGSNQPQHF. CDR3 DNA sequence: TGTGCCAGTAGAGGCTCCAATCAGCCCCAGCATTTT.

This rearrangement joins TRBV5-1 to TRBJ2-5; 10 nucleotides agree with TRBD2. Germline V gene sequence: CDR1 SGHRS, CDR2 YFSETQ. This CDR3 is 14 amino acids long. J was trimmed by 4 bases and V by 7 bases; bases with no gene match: 7. CDR3: CASGGTSESETQYF. The CDR3 DNA reads TGCGCCAGCGGAGGGACTAGCGAGTCAGAGACCCAGTACTTC.

The count of this clone is one. This rearrangement joins TRBV5-6 to TRBJ1-6; no reliable D call. The CDR3 covers 13 residues. The V gene lost 4 bases and the J gene lost 10 bases, with 12 bases spanning the gap. Germline V lookup: CDR1 SGHDT, CDR2 YYEEEE. CDR3 amino acids: CASSLMDSSPLHF. CDR3 bases: TGTGCCAGCAGCCTAATGGACTCCTCACCCCTCCACTTT.

The rearrangement joins TRBV6-5 to TRBJ2-3; D gene unclear. The CDR3 has 15 amino acids. V lost 0 bases, J lost 2 bases, and 9 bases lay in between. Per germline, CDR1 MNHEY and CDR2 SVGAGI. This CDR3 is CASSYSRLNTDTQYF. Here the CDR3 DNA reads TGTGCCAGCAGTTACTCGAGGCTTAACACAGATACGCAGTATTTT.

This chain uses TRBV4-1 with TRBJ2-7, with 8 positions matching TRBD1. This CDR3 region has 14 residues. CDR1 MGHRA and CDR2 YSYEKL come from the germline V gene. J was trimmed by 9 bases and V by 4 bases; bases with no gene match: 11. The CDR3 nucleotides are TGCGCCAGCAGCCTCCCTGGACAGGGCGGAGCGCAGTACTTC. Protein product: CASSLPGQGGAQYF.

The chain recombines TRBV30 with TRBJ2-7, with TRBD1 identical over 9 bases. CDR1 GTSNPN and CDR2 SVGIG come from the germline V gene (reference sequence). The CDR3 runs to 13 residues. Germline trimming cut 4 bases from V and 5 bases from J; bases unmatched to any gene: 6. In DNA form, the CDR3 reads TGTGCCTGGAACCCGGGACAGGGAAACGAGCAGTACTTC. Amino acids: CAWNPGQGNEQYF.

The CDR3 reads CASSGAGPGNTIYF. CDR3 nucleotide sequence: TGTGCCAGTAGTGGGGCAGGGCCTGGAAACACCATATATTTT. The chain uses TRBV19 and TRBJ1-3; perhaps TRBD1 as D (5 bases). The V end lost 5 bases, the J end lost 2 bases, and 10 bases lay between the germline ends. The CDR3 is 14 residues long. Germline loops: CDR1 LNHDA, CDR2 SQIVND (reference sequence). The full variable domain, with the rest looked up from reference TRBV19 and TRBJ1-3, is DGGITQSPKYLFRKEGQNVTLSCEQNLNHDAMYWYRQDPGQGLRLIYYSQIVNDFQKGDIAEGYSVSREKKESFPLTVTSAQKNPTAFYLCASSGAGPGNTIYFGEGSWLTVV.

This chain connects TRBV28 to TRBJ2-2; TRBD2 matches at 8 bases. The CDR3 extends over 13 amino acids. The V segment lost 11 bases and the J segment 6 bases; nucleotides outside the gene matches: 8. In germline, CDR1 is MDHEN, CDR2 SYDVKM. CDR3 residues: CACSGGPPGELFF. Here the CDR3 DNA reads TGTGCCTGCTCGGGGGGGCCCCCCGGGGAGCTGTTTTTT. Full variable domain (remainder filled in from reference TRBV28 and TRBJ2-2): DVKVTQSSRYLVKRTGEKVFLECVQDMDHENMFWYRQDPGLGLRLIYFSYDVKMKEKGDIPEGYSVSREKKERFSLILESASTNQTSMYLCACSGGPPGELFFGEGSRLTVL.

This sequence joins TRBV10-1 and TRBJ2-1; 9 bases agree with TRBD2. Germline-derived CDR1 and CDR2 are WNHNN and SYGVQD (reference sequence). V lost 1 base to trimming and J lost 11 bases; unmatched junction nucleotides: 12. CDR3 length equals 16 residues. The CDR3 protein is CASSEFASGAPLQQFF. The CDR3 DNA sequence: TGCGCCAGCAGTGAGTTCGCTAGCGGGGCCCCTTTACAGCAGTTCTTC.

The gene calls are TRBV7-9 and TRBJ2-5; D remains ambiguous. The DNA end is a closer match to TRBJ2-7, so the J assignment may be wrong. Germline CDR1 is SEHNR and CDR2 is FQNEAQ (reference sequence). CDR3 size: 13 residues. CDR3 sequence: CASSLMDLSEQYF. In DNA, the CDR3 is TGTGCCAGCAGCTTAATGGATTTGTCCGAGCAGTACTTC.

The chain carries TRBV6-5 and TRBJ2-2; D perhaps matches TRBD1 (5 bases). V was pared by 8 bases and J by 1 base, with 11 bases between. This CDR3 contains 14 residues. The germline V gene has CDR1 MNHEY and CDR2 SVGAGI. In DNA form, the CDR3 reads TGTGCCAGCCTGAGGCAGGGGAACACCGGGGAGCTGTTTTTT. Amino acid sequence: CASLRQGNTGELFF.

Comment on this clone: Other nucleotide sequences in the sample specify the same CDR3. This sequence joins TRBV7-9 and TRBJ2-2; D possibly corresponds to TRBD2 (5 bases). The CDR3 runs 14 residues. Germline V lookup: CDR1 SEHNR, CDR2 FQNEAQ (reference sequence). The V gene lost 1 base and the J gene lost 7 bases, with 10 bases spanning the gap. The CDR3 nucleotides read TGTGCCAGCAGCTTAGTTCTGGGGAGCGGGGAGCTGTTTTTT. Translation gives CASSLVLGSGELFF.

This chain joins TRBV7-2 and TRBJ2-7, with 7 bases aligning to TRBD2. The CDR3 length is 14 residues. From germline, CDR1 is SGHTA and CDR2 FQGNSA. The trim removed 4 bases at V and 3 bases at J, leaving 6 bases unmatched. The CDR3 loop is CASSSMAGVYEQYF. The CDR3 DNA reads as TGTGCCAGCAGCTCGATGGCGGGAGTCTACGAGCAGTACTTC.

A word on this clone: Other DNA sequences in the same sample also yield this CDR3. The V and J genes are TRBV5-1 and TRBJ1-1; D not certain. This CDR3 spans 13 amino acids. Germline lookup yields CDR1 SGHRS and CDR2 YFSETQ. V was trimmed by 4 bases and J by 2 bases, leaving 9 bases between them. The CDR3 loop reads CASSAGENTEAFF. CDR3 nucleotide sequence: TGCGCCAGCAGCGCGGGAGAAAACACTGAAGCTTTCTTT. Full variable domain (remainder filled in from reference TRBV5-1 and TRBJ1-1): KAGVTQTPRYLIKTRGQQVTLSCSPISGHRSVSWYQQTPGQGLQFLFEYFSETQRNKGNFPGRFSGRQFSNSRSEMNVSTLELGDSALYLCASSAGENTEAFFGQGTRLTVV.

The chain is built from TRBV10-3 and TRBJ1-2; TRBD1 matches 9 bases. Trimming removed 5 bases from V and 7 bases from J; junction bases left unmatched: 11. Germline CDR1 is ENHRY and CDR2 is SYGVKD. The CDR3 consists of 15 residues. The CDR3 protein is CAISLRTGELSGYTF. DNA for the CDR3: TGTGCCATCAGTCTAAGGACAGGGGAGTTGAGTGGCTACACCTTC.

The CDR3 here is CASSKGTDNYGYTF. The CDR3 coding sequence is TGTGCCAGCAGCAAGGGGACAGACAACTATGGCTACACCTTC. The chain couples TRBV7-9 to TRBJ1-2; TRBD1 matches 7 bases. The CDR3 sequence is 14 residues long. Per germline, CDR1 SEHNR and CDR2 FQNEAQ (reference sequence). With 5 bases clipped from V and 2 bases from J, the junction kept 5 bases outside the gene matches.

This rearrangement joins TRBV11-2 to TRBJ2-5; no clear D. The CDR3 sequence is 12 residues long. Germline assignment: CDR1 SGHAT and CDR2 FQNNGV. With 1 base removed from V and 9 bases from J, the gap between germline ends came to 9 bases. The DNA for the CDR3 is TGTGCCAGCAGCTTAGCGAGCCCTCCCCAGTACTTC. It encodes CASSLASPPQYF.

The chain is built from TRBV28 and TRBJ1-5; D unclear. The CDR3 has 16 amino acids. Germline CDR1 reads MDHEN; CDR2 reads SYDVKM. V was cut by 2 bases and J by 0 bases, with 11 bases left in between. The CDR3 protein is CASSLVEGYSNQPQHF. CDR3 nucleotides: TGTGCCAGCAGTTTAGTAGAGGGTTATAGCAATCAGCCCCAGCATTTT.

Comment on this clone: The same CDR3 also results from other DNA sequences found in this sample. The V call is TRBV10-3, the J call TRBJ1-2; 7 positions match TRBD1. Germline values: CDR1 ENHRY, CDR2 SYGVKD. J gave up 4 bases and V 4 bases, and 0 bases lay outside the gene matches. The CDR3 consists of 12 residues. The CDR3 here is CAISGTGYGYTF. The CDR3 DNA reads TGTGCCATCAGTGGGACAGGCTATGGCTACACCTTC.

The V and J genes are TRBV29-1 and TRBJ1-1, with TRBD1 matching 8 bases. This CDR3 contains 16 residues. Germline values: CDR1 SQVTM, CDR2 ANQGSEA. The junction had 10 bases not matched to a gene; V was cut back by 4 bases and J by 0 bases. The CDR3 reads CSVGGTGQKMNTEAFF. The CDR3 nucleotides read TGCAGCGTTGGGGGGACAGGACAAAAAATGAACACTGAAGCTTTCTTT.

This chain uses TRBV6-8 with TRBJ2-2, with TRBD2 identical over 16 bases. V was clipped by 5 bases and J by 7 bases; unmatched bases: 13. Germline V CDR1 and CDR2: MNHGY, SAAAGT. The CDR3 is 19 residues long. CDR3 in amino acids: CASSLGLAGGPDRNGELFF. In nucleotides, the CDR3 is TGTGCCAGCAGTCTGGGACTAGCGGGAGGGCCCGATAGGAACGGGGAGCTGTTTTTT.

Of note for this clone: This sample also contains other DNA sequences that code for the same CDR3. The V call is TRBV5-1, the J call TRBJ2-2; D gene ambiguous. CDR3 length equals 15 residues. With 3 bases removed from V and 1 base from J, the gap between germline ends came to 10 bases. Germline CDR1 and CDR2: SGHRS and YFSETQ. In DNA form, the CDR3 reads TGCGCCAGCAGCTGGGATAGGCTGAACACCGGGGAGCTGTTTTTT. This sequence encodes CASSWDRLNTGELFF. Full variable domain (outside the CDR3, taken from reference TRBV5-1 and TRBJ2-2): KAGVTQTPRYLIKTRGQQVTLSCSPISGHRSVSWYQQTPGQGLQFLFEYFSETQRNKGNFPGRFSGRQFSNSRSEMNVSTLELGDSALYLCASSWDRLNTGELFFGEGSRLTVL.

This clone was seen once. The chain combines TRBV9 with TRBJ2-3; the D gene is possibly TRBD1 (5 bases). This CDR3 has 14 amino acids. Germline V gives CDR1 SGDLS, CDR2 YYNGEE. The V and J ends lost 3 bases and 4 bases respectively, with 12 bases between them. This CDR3 reads CASSGTTWADTQYF. Here the CDR3 DNA reads TGTGCCAGCAGCGGGACAACCTGGGCAGATACGCAGTATTTT.

As for this clone: Sequence at one end of the junction differs from germline and may be a read error. Other nucleotide sequences in the sample specify the same CDR3. The chain combines TRBV25-1 with TRBJ1-3; D is uncertain. Germline CDR1 MGHDK, CDR2 SYGVNS. This CDR3 has 14 residues. The CDR3 DNA follows: TGTGCCAGCAGTGAATTAAGGTTCGCAAACACCATATACTTT. This encodes CASSELRFANTIYF.

This clone was detected once. The chain recombines TRBV5-3 with TRBJ1-5; D not certain. Being an ORF, TRBV5-3 has a function that is uncertain. The CDR3 length is 15 residues. V was cut by 3 bases and J by 0 bases, with 10 bases left in between. The chain's CDR3 is CARSSFSFSNQPQHF. The CDR3 nucleotides are TGTGCCAGAAGCTCCTTTTCCTTTAGCAATCAGCCCCAGCATTTT.

This clone was recorded only once. V and J are TRBV9 and TRBJ1-3, with 7 bases fitting TRBD1. V was pared by 3 bases and J by 3 bases, with 9 bases of the junction left unmatched. The CDR3 is 16 residues long. The V gene's germline CDR1 is SGDLS and CDR2 YYNGEE. In nucleotides, the CDR3 is TGTGCCAGCAGCGAAGATGAGGGGGCATTTGGAAACACCATATATTTT. Residues: CASSEDEGAFGNTIYF.

This sequence joins TRBV7-8 and TRBJ2-1, with a tentative D call TRBD1 (6 bases). V gave up 5 bases and J gave up 5 bases, with 10 bases separating them. CDR1 and CDR2 from the germline V gene are SGHVS and FQNEAQ. The CDR3 is 13 residues long. The CDR3 nucleotides read TGTGCCAGCAGCGCGGACAGAAACAATGAGCAGTTCTTC. Protein sequence: CASSADRNNEQFF.

This chain links TRBV6-1 with TRBJ1-2; D not certain. The CDR3 has 16 amino acids. The V and J ends lost 0 bases and 0 bases respectively, with 11 bases between them. Germline V gene lookup returns CDR1 MNHNS and CDR2 SASEGT. This chain's CDR3 is CASSEAPPASNYGYTF. The CDR3 DNA follows: TGTGCCAGCAGTGAAGCGCCACCAGCCTCTAACTATGGCTACACCTTC.